This TCR beta chain was profiled in a study of early T cells in non-severe SARS-CoV-2 infection. Turning to the study itself: The study sequenced bulk RNA from unsorted whole blood, with chains unpaired.

The CDR3 loop spans 16 amino acids. Germline lookup yields CDR1 MNHEY and CDR2 SMNVEV (reference sequence). The trim removed 5 bases at V and 7 bases at J, leaving 13 bases unmatched. Attached unique molecular identifiers marked individual cDNA molecules. TCRdb called the 5' RACE reads again in MiXCR, with one record for every CDR3 protein. Here the sample spans tens of thousands of distinct CDR3 sequences, roughly 12% being singletons. This clonotype occurred many times. The chain has TRBV27 and TRBJ2-7; 11 bases are shared with TRBD2. The sample was whole blood. The sequence was obtained from an adult who was a healthcare worker with PCR-confirmed SARS-CoV-2 infection or an uninfected control (not recorded which). CDR3 in amino acids: CASSPTTLAGVDEQYF. The CDR3 nucleotides read TGTGCCAGCAGTCCCACCACACTAGCGGGAGTAGATGAGCAGTACTTC.